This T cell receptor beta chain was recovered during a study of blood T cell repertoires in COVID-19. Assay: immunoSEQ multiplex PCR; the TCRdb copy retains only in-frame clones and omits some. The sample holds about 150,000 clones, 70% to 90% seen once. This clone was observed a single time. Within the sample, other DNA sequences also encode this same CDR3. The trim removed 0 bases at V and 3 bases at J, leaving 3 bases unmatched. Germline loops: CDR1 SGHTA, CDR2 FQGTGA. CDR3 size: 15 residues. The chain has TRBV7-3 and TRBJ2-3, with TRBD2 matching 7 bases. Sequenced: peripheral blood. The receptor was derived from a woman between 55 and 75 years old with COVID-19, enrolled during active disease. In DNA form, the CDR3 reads TGTGCCAGCAGCTTAACGGGGGGGAGAACAGATACGCAGTATTTT. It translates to CASSLTGGRTDTQYF.